This T cell receptor (beta chain) was found in a study of spatial heterogeneity in lung cancer. Study-wide background: Raw reads contained each unique TCR and UMI combination more than ten times on average.

This CDR3 has 13 residues. CDR1 is SQVTM, CDR2 ANQGSEA, per germline. J gave up 6 bases and V 6 bases, and 9 bases lay outside the gene matches. This sample's time point: sample taken at primary tumor resection. Whole RNA obtained from tumor, nontumor lung or frozen PBMC underwent sequencing without sorting. This clonotype has a handful of counts. Using its own MiXCR run on the 5' RACE reads, TCRdb lists one record per CDR3 protein. Of roughly 91,000 distinct CDR3 sequences in the sample, approximately 21% were seen once. The sequenced sample was PBMCs, obtained at surgery. The chain recombines TRBV29-1 with TRBJ1-1; the match to TRBD1 covers 8 bases. The TCR was taken from a male donor with early-stage non-small cell lung cancer. The CDR3 sequence is CSVVDRARAEAFF. CDR3 in DNA: TGCAGCGTGGTGGACAGGGCGAGGGCTGAAGCTTTCTTT.